The next 10 T cell receptor beta chains were all read from a single sample in a study of cytomegalovirus exposure and HLA in healthy donors. Clones were sequenced by immunoSEQ multiplex PCR, and TCRdb holds only the in-frame ones, with some missing. The top ten hold 0.69% of the sample, which has 65,000 to 85,000 clones, 85% to 95% seen once. The sequencing sample was made of PBMCs. Receptors originate from a woman between 18 and 29 years old in good health and CMV-seronegative.

V gene TRBV15 combines with J gene TRBJ2-4; 8 bases are shared with TRBD2. V shed 8 bases, J shed 6 bases, and the junction held 6 bases outside the gene matches. This CDR3 is 13 amino acids long. Germline V CDR1 and CDR2: LNHNV, YYDKDF (reference sequence). The CDR3 region is CATASGGGNIQYF. CDR3 in DNA: TGTGCCACCGCCAGCGGGGGCGGAAACATTCAGTACTTC.

The rearrangement uses TRBV5-1 and TRBJ1-2; D is possibly TRBD1 (5 bases). V lost 7 bases and J 6 bases, leaving 13 bases between the germline ends. Per the germline V gene, CDR1 is SGHRS and CDR2 is YFSETQ. CDR3 length: 12 residues. CDR3 in DNA: TGCGCCAGCGCCTCACAGGAGAATGGCTACACCTTC. It yields the protein CASASQENGYTF.

This chain uses TRBV6-6 with TRBJ1-2; D is perhaps TRBD1 (5 bases). The CDR3 runs to 11 residues. Germline V gene data show CDR1 as MNHNY and CDR2 as SVGAGI (reference sequence). The V gene lost 5 bases and the J gene lost 14 bases, with 15 bases spanning the gap. The CDR3 DNA is TGTGCCAGCAGTCCCGGGACTAAATGGACCTTC. This codes for CASSPGTKWTF.

This chain joins TRBV2 and TRBJ1-2; D is unresolved. This CDR3 comprises 12 residues. V dropped 6 bases and J dropped 6 bases, with 11 bases sitting between them. From germline, CDR1 is SNHLY and CDR2 FYNNEI. Here the CDR3 reads CASSTLSDGYTF. The CDR3 nucleotides read TGTGCCAGCAGCACCCTCTCGGATGGCTACACCTTC.

The chain carries TRBV19 and TRBJ2-3, with 7 bases matching TRBD2. The CDR3 covers 15 residues. After removal of 5 bases from V and 1 base from J, the junction contained 6 bases not matched to a gene. Germline assignment: CDR1 LNHDA and CDR2 SQIVND (reference sequence). In nucleotides, the CDR3 is TGTGCCAGTAGTCCCGGGACTATAGGCACAGATACGCAGTATTTT. Its translation is CASSPGTIGTDTQYF.

The chain recombines TRBV6-5 with TRBJ1-6; 7 bases are a match to TRBD1. CDR3 size: 15 residues. The J segment lost 10 bases and the V segment lost 2 bases, leaving 8 bases of the junction unmatched. Germline lookup yields CDR1 MNHEY and CDR2 SVGAGI. CDR3 nucleotides: TGTGCCAGCAGTTACAGACAGGGTCTCGGGTCACCCCTCCACTTT. Its protein product is CASSYRQGLGSPLHF.

CDR3 nucleotides: TGTGCCAGCAGCTTAGGACAGGGGGCATACGAGCAGTACTTC. Translating it yields CASSLGQGAYEQYF. The chain links TRBV9 to TRBJ2-7, with 11 bases fitting TRBD1. CDR3 length equals 14 residues. The germline V gene encodes CDR1 SGDLS and CDR2 YYNGEE. The J segment lost 4 bases and the V segment lost 4 bases, leaving 4 bases of the junction unmatched.

This chain joins TRBV27 and TRBJ2-1; TRBD1 is a possible D gene (5 bases). V lost 4 bases and J 8 bases, leaving 9 bases between the germline ends. The germline gives CDR1 MNHEY, CDR2 SMNVEV (reference sequence). This CDR3 is 12 amino acids long. The CDR3: CASSSDRDEQFF. CDR3 nucleotide sequence: TGTGCCAGCAGTTCCGACAGAGATGAGCAGTTCTTC.

V is TRBV7-9 and J is TRBJ2-3, with D maybe TRBD2 (6 bases). The V gene's germline CDR1 is SEHNR and CDR2 FQNEAQ (reference sequence). This CDR3 region has 14 residues. V was clipped by 2 bases and J by 7 bases, with 13 bases between them. CDR3 bases: TGTGCCAGCAGCTTAAGCGGGCCCACGAATACGCAGTATTTT. Encoded protein: CASSLSGPTNTQYF.

V usage is TRBV5-1 and J usage is TRBJ2-3; TRBD2 matches 7 bases. From germline, CDR1 is SGHRS and CDR2 YFSETQ. V lost 4 bases to trimming and J lost 5 bases; unmatched junction nucleotides: 10. The CDR3 extends over 15 amino acids. In DNA, the CDR3 is TGCGCCAGCAGCGAAACGGGAGGTCGGGGAGATACGCAGTATTTT. Its protein product is CASSETGGRGDTQYF.